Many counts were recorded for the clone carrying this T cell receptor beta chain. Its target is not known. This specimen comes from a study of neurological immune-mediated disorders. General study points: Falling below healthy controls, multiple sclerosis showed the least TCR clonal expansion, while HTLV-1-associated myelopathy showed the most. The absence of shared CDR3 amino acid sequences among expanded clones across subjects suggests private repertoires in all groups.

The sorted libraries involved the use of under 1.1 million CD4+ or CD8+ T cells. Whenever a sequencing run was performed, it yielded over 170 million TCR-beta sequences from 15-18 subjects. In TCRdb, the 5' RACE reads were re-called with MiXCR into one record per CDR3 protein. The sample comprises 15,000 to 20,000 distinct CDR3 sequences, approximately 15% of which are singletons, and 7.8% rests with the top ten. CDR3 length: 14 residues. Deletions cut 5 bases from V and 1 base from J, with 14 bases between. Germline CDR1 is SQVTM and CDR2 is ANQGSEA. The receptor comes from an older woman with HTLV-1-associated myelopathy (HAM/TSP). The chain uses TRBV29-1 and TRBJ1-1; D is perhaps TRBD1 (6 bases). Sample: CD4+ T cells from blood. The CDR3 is CSVRGTPGNTEAFF. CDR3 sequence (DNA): TGCAGCGTTAGGGGGACACCTGGGAACACTGAAGCTTTCTTT.